The 21 T cell receptor beta chains below were found in one sample sequenced in a study of early T cells in non-severe SARS-CoV-2 infection. Using its own MiXCR run on the 5' RACE reads, TCRdb lists one record per CDR3 protein. In the table there are approximately 40,000 distinct CDR3 sequences, approximately 11% of which are singletons. The sample taken for sequencing was whole blood. The receptor source for this set is an adult who was a healthcare worker with PCR-confirmed SARS-CoV-2 infection or an uninfected control (not recorded which).

The CDR3 spells CASSFRQTGGTNSPLHF. DNA of the CDR3: TGTGCCAGCAGCTTTAGACAGACAGGGGGCACTAATTCACCCCTCCACTTT. This sequence joins TRBV7-2 and TRBJ1-6; 10 nucleotides line up with TRBD1. The CDR3 has 17 residues. With 3 bases clipped from V and 6 bases from J, the junction kept 8 bases outside the gene matches. CDR1 SGHTA and CDR2 FQGNSA come from the germline V gene.

Many counts were recorded for this clonotype. The rearrangement uses TRBV7-2 and TRBJ2-2, with D tentatively TRBD2 (5 bases). V lost 8 bases to trimming and J lost 3 bases, with 16 bases between them. CDR1 is SGHTA, CDR2 FQGNSA, per germline. The CDR3 has 15 amino acids. The CDR3 sequence: CASGRGHGDTGELFF. CDR3 sequence (DNA): TGTGCCAGCGGTCGGGGTCACGGGGACACCGGGGAGCTGTTTTTT.

This clonotype turned up a few times. The chain is built from TRBV27 and TRBJ1-1; D gene unclear. V lost 2 bases and J 4 bases, leaving 11 bases between the germline ends. Germline loops: CDR1 MNHEY, CDR2 SMNVEV (reference sequence). CDR3 length: 14 residues. DNA for the CDR3: TGTGCCAGCAGTTTAGGGCTAGAGGGCACTGAAGCTTTCTTT. It is translated as CASSLGLEGTEAFF.

This clonotype was recorded many times. J is TRBJ2-3 and V is TRBV7-3, with 8 bases that match TRBD2. V lost 7 bases to trimming and J lost 5 bases; unmatched junction nucleotides: 14. The CDR3 totals 16 residues. The germline gives CDR1 SGHTA, CDR2 FQGTGA. CDR3 loop: CASTPLAGGTRDTQYF. CDR3 DNA sequence: TGTGCCAGCACCCCCCTCGCGGGGGGAACCAGAGATACGCAGTATTTT.

This clonotype was recorded many times. This rearrangement joins TRBV11-1 to TRBJ1-2, with D unresolved. V was clipped by 0 bases and J by 4 bases, with 9 bases between them. Germline lookup yields CDR1 SGHAT and CDR2 FQDESV (reference sequence). This CDR3 contains 14 residues. The CDR3 DNA is TGTGCCAGCAGCTTAGCGGCGGGAGTCTATGGCTACACCTTC. This gives the protein CASSLAAGVYGYTF.

Ten or more counts support this clonotype. The CDR3, as DNA: TGTGCCAGCAACCTAGGCTACGGAGCCTACGAGCAGTACTTC. Amino acid sequence: CASNLGYGAYEQYF. The V gene is TRBV7-2, the J gene TRBJ2-7; no firm D call. V was shortened by 7 bases and J by 2 bases, with 15 bases between the two germline ends. There are 14 residues in the CDR3. Germline V lookup: CDR1 SGHTA, CDR2 FQGNSA.

The V gene is TRBV6-2 or TRBV6-3, the J gene TRBJ1-2; D not certain. This CDR3 comprises 13 residues. The germline V gene encodes CDR1 MNHEY and CDR2 SVGEGT. Deletions cut 2 bases from V and 2 bases from J, with 6 bases between. CDR3 in amino acids: CASSYESNYGYTF. The CDR3 nucleotides read TGTGCCAGCAGTTACGAGTCAAACTATGGCTACACCTTC.

Ten or more counts support this clonotype. V usage is TRBV18 and J usage is TRBJ1-1; D is possibly TRBD1 (5 bases). The germline CDR1 and CDR2 sequences are KGHSH and LQKENI. This CDR3 has 15 residues. Trimming removed 6 bases at V and 0 bases at J, with 14 bases between. The CDR3 protein is CASSLGQSMNTEAFF. Written as DNA, the CDR3 is TGTGCCAGCTCTCTGGGGCAAAGCATGAACACTGAAGCTTTCTTT. The full variable domain, rest sourced from reference TRBV18 and TRBJ1-1, is NAGVMQNPRHLVRRRGQEARLRCSPMKGHSHVYWYRQLPEEGLKFMVYLQKENIIDESGMPKERFSAEFPKEGPSILRIQQVVRGDSAAYFCASSLGQSMNTEAFFGQGTRLTVV.

In this sample, this clonotype turned up a few times. The rearrangement links TRBV21-1 to TRBJ1-5; TRBD1, the D gene given by the table, was not confirmed from the DNA. TRBV21-1 corresponds to a pseudogene. The CDR3 is 17 residues long. CDR3 sequence (DNA): TGTGCCAGCAGCAAATGGATAGGGGCAGAGGGCAATCAGCCCCAGCATTTT. Its translation is CASSKWIGAEGNQPQHF.

In this sample, this clonotype turned up a few times. The J gene is TRBJ2-3, the V gene TRBV7-2; the D gene is possibly TRBD1 (5 bases). Trimming shortened V by 11 bases and J by 7 bases, and 13 bases separated the two germline ends. Germline assignment: CDR1 SGHTA and CDR2 FQGNSA. The CDR3 covers 11 residues. CDR3 nucleotides: TGTGCCGTCCCGAAGGGGTATACGCAGTATTTT. Its protein product is CAVPKGYTQYF. Together with reference TRBV7-2 and TRBJ2-3, the CDR3 gives the full variable domain: GAGVSQSPSNKVTEKGKDVELRCDPISGHTALYWYRQSLGQGLEFLIYFQGNSAPDKSGLPSDRFSAERTGGSVSTLTIQRTQQEDSAVYLCAVPKGYTQYFGPGTRLTVL.

The V call is TRBV18, the J call TRBJ1-1; D gene uncertain. Germline V gives CDR1 KGHSH, CDR2 LQKENI. The CDR3 sequence is 15 residues long. The V gene lost 2 bases and the J gene lost 1 base, with 11 bases spanning the gap. DNA of the CDR3: TGTGCCAGCTCACCAATGCAGGCGGGGAACACTGAAGCTTTCTTT. As protein: CASSPMQAGNTEAFF.

The table lists this clonotype with many counts. The V gene is TRBV12-5, the J gene TRBJ1-6; a possible D gene is TRBD1 (5 bases). This CDR3 comprises 14 residues. Per germline, CDR1 LGHNT and CDR2 FRNRAP. Trimming stripped 6 bases from V and 8 bases from J, with 14 bases between. The CDR3 bases are TGTGCTAGTGGACCTGGGACGTCTGATTCACCCCTCCACTTT. It is translated as CASGPGTSDSPLHF.

This clonotype was picked up a small number of times. V usage is TRBV6-5 and J usage is TRBJ2-2, with D possibly TRBD2 on 7 matching bases. The CDR3 sequence is 15 residues long. Germline assignment: CDR1 MNHEY and CDR2 SVGAGI. The ends were cut back, 4 bases at V and 1 base at J, with 10 bases in the middle. CDR3 in DNA: TGTGCCAGCAGTTGGGGGGGGCAGAACACCGGGGAGCTGTTTTTT. It encodes CASSWGGQNTGELFF.

The chain carries TRBV7-9 and TRBJ2-3; 13 bases align to TRBD2. This CDR3 has 19 amino acids. Germline CDR1 reads SEHNR; CDR2 reads FQNEAQ (reference sequence). The V gene end was trimmed by 0 bases and the J gene end by 4 bases; junction bases not matched to a gene: 10. CDR3 nucleotide sequence: TGTGCCAGCAGCTTAGCGGTGACCGGACTAGCGGGGGCGGCAGATACGCAGTATTTT. Translation gives CASSLAVTGLAGAADTQYF.

The chain is built from TRBV10-3 and TRBJ1-1; TRBD1 might be the D (5 bases). The germline gives CDR1 ENHRY, CDR2 SYGVKD. The germline V and J ends were trimmed by 6 bases and 5 bases, with 16 bases remaining between them. CDR3 length: 14 residues. CDR3 sequence: CAISALRESTEAFF. As DNA, the CDR3 is TGTGCCATCAGCGCACTCAGGGAATCGACTGAAGCTTTCTTT.

The chain employs TRBV11-3 and TRBJ1-1; a weak D match, TRBD1 (6 bases). V was shortened by 5 bases and J by 6 bases, with 10 bases between the two germline ends. The CDR3 is 12 residues long. Per germline, CDR1 SGHNT and CDR2 YENEEA. Here the CDR3 reads CASSPTGSEAFF. DNA for the CDR3: TGTGCCAGCAGCCCAACAGGGTCTGAAGCTTTCTTT. Combining the CDR3 with reference TRBV11-3 and TRBJ1-1 gives the whole variable domain EAGVVQSPRYKIIEKKQPVAFWCNPISGHNTLYWYLQNLGQGPELLIRYENEEAVDDSQLPKDRFSAERLKGVDSTLKIQPAELGDSAVYLCASSPTGSEAFFGQGTRLTVV.

In this sample, this clonotype is medium-sized. This sequence joins TRBV7-6 and TRBJ2-7; perhaps D is TRBD1 or TRBD2 (5 bases each). CDR1 is SGHVS, CDR2 FNYEAQ, per germline. Trimming removed 1 base at V and 2 bases at J, with 9 bases between. This CDR3 is 14 amino acids long. The CDR3 sequence is CASSLEGTTYEQYF. The CDR3, as DNA: TGTGCCAGCAGCTTAGAAGGGACCACCTACGAGCAGTACTTC.

This clonotype was counted many times. The chain carries TRBV19 and TRBJ2-2; D call uncertain. The CDR3 runs 18 residues. CDR1 and CDR2 (germline): LNHDA, SQIVND (reference sequence). The V gene lost 4 bases and the J gene lost 3 bases, with 21 bases spanning the gap. Written as DNA, the CDR3 is TGTGCCAGTAGTACCTCCGGGCCCTCGAAGGTGTACACCGGGGAGCTGTTTTTT. Translated, it gives CASSTSGPSKVYTGELFF. The full variable domain, completed using reference TRBV19 and TRBJ2-2, is DGGITQSPKYLFRKEGQNVTLSCEQNLNHDAMYWYRQDPGQGLRLIYYSQIVNDFQKGDIAEGYSVSREKKESFPLTVTSAQKNPTAFYLCASSTSGPSKVYTGELFFGEGSRLTVL.

In the case of this clonotype: A much larger clone lies one base from this, so it may be a read error. The chain carries TRBV19 and TRBJ2-1, with a possible D match to TRBD1 (6 bases). The CDR3 totals 14 residues. Germline V CDR1 and CDR2: LNHDA, SQIVND (reference sequence). In DNA form, the CDR3 reads TGTGTAGTAAGATCAGGGGCCGGCTACGATGAGCAGTTCTTC. Translated, it gives CVVRSGAGYDEQFF. Filled out from reference TRBV19 and TRBJ2-1, the complete variable domain reads DGGITQSPKYLFRKEGQNVTLSCEQNLNHDAMYWYRQDPGQGLRLIYYSQIVNDFQKGDIAEGYSVSREKKESFPLTVTSAQKNPTAFYLCVVRSGAGYDEQFFGPGTRLTVL.

The chain couples TRBV5-1 to TRBJ2-3; D is unclear. CDR1 is SGHRS, CDR2 YFSETQ, per germline. With 0 bases removed from V and 4 bases from J, the gap between germline ends came to 9 bases. The CDR3 sequence is 14 residues long. CDR3 amino acids: CASSLGTDADTQYF. CDR3 bases: TGCGCCAGCAGCTTGGGCACAGACGCAGATACGCAGTATTTT.

As DNA, the CDR3 is TGTGCCAGGACCTCCGGGGGGAGCTCCTATAATTCACCCCTCCACTTT. Translation: CARTSGGSSYNSPLHF. The chain uses TRBV7-3 and TRBJ1-6, with TRBD1 as a possible D gene (5 bases). Germline-derived CDR1 and CDR2 are SGHTA and FQGTGA. Trimming took 9 bases from V and 0 from J, leaving 15 bases between them. The CDR3 runs to 16 residues.